This TCR beta chain originates from a study of T-cell memory formation after mild COVID-19. Study findings and constraints: Clones that contracted from day 15 to 85 were balanced CD4/CD8, while later expanders leaned CD4+. Second-wave clones with a day 37 peak had unconfirmed SARS-CoV-2 specificity.

From germline, CDR1 is SGHDN and CDR2 FVKESK. This CDR3 has 15 residues. V lost 0 bases to trimming and J lost 5 bases; unmatched junction nucleotides: 6. In this sample, this clonotype turned up many times. Its cognate antigen is unknown. A 5'RACE reaction primed in the constant segment made cDNA libraries of TCR alpha and TCR beta, and these carried sample barcodes and UMIs. From the 5' RACE reads, TCRdb called clonotypes with MiXCR, one entry per CDR3 protein. The sample shows 580,000 or so distinct CDR3 sequences, about 18% of them seen only once. The chain recombines TRBV14 with TRBJ2-7; 8 bases match TRBD1. The specimen was PBMCs or a T cell subset sorted from them (not recorded which). The TCR sequence derives from an adult woman who had mild COVID-19 (a few samples of this study predate the infection). Cell type and time point are not known. In nucleotides, the CDR3 is TGTGCCAGCAGCCAAGATGTCAGGGGGCAAAACGAGCAGTACTTC. Translation: CASSQDVRGQNEQYF. Complete variable domain (other parts from reference TRBV14 and TRBJ2-7): EAGVTQFPSHSVIEKGQTVTLRCDPISGHDNLYWYRRVMGKEIKFLLHFVKESKQDESGMPNNRFLAERTGGTYSTLKVQPAELEDSGVYFCASSQDVRGQNEQYFGPGTRLTVT.